The next 9 T cell receptor beta chains were all read from a single sample in a study of T cell clonality in common variable immunodeficiency. Study observations and caveats: Common variable immunodeficiency TCR beta sequences reportedly had fewer deletions and N-nucleotide insertions.

Sequenced by immunoSEQ multiplex PCR; TCRdb stores in-frame clones only, minus some. Sampling found around 42,000 clones, none seen once. Which antigens these TCRs recognize remains unknown. The sequenced material came from peripheral blood mononuclear cells. Receptors originate from a human donor with common variable immunodeficiency.

With regard to this clone: The read terminates 3 residues ahead of where the CDR3 ends, so the germline J gene completes it. The rearrangement uses TRBV20-1 and TRBJ2-7; 9 bases fit TRBD2. The length of the CDR3 is 13 residues. V shed 5 bases, J shed 2 bases, and the junction held 4 bases outside the gene matches. Germline CDR1 and CDR2: DFQATT and SNEGSKA (reference sequence). The covered CDR3 bases are TGCAGTGCTCCGGGCGGGAGGGCCTACGAG. Its translation is CSAPGGRAYE. In full, the CDR3 is CSAPGGRAYEQYF.

This clone has a count of ten or more. The CDR3 goes on 3 residues after the read ends, and that part is filled in from the germline J gene. This chain joins TRBV20-1 and TRBJ2-5; D is ambiguous. Germline CDR1 reads DFQATT; CDR2 reads SNEGSKA (reference sequence). This CDR3 comprises 12 residues. The V end was cut by 0 bases, the J end by 1 base, with 3 bases between. Partial CDR3 DNA: TGCAGTGCTAGAGACAGCCAAGAGACC. Residues: CSARDSQET. The whole CDR3 reads CSARDSQETQYF.

This clone was recorded at least ten times. The read terminates 3 residues before the CDR3 end, so the remaining end is supplied by the germline J gene. The chain is built from TRBV30 and TRBJ1-4; 7 positions match TRBD1. The V segment lost 0 bases and the J segment 7 bases; nucleotides outside the gene matches: 8. Germline CDR1 and CDR2: GTSNPN and SVGIG (reference sequence). The CDR3 has 15 amino acids. The sequenced part of the CDR3 DNA is TGTGCCTGGAGTGTACCGACAGGGAGGTCTGAAAAA. Residues: CAWSVPTGRSEK. The whole CDR3 protein is CAWSVPTGRSEKLFF. The full variable domain, completed using reference TRBV30 and TRBJ1-4, is SQTIHQWPATLVQPVGSPLSLECTVEGTSNPNLYWYRQAAGRGLQLLFYSVGIGQISSEVPQNLSASRPQDRQFILSSKKLLLSDSGFYLCAWSVPTGRSEKLFFGSGTQLSVL.

This clone was recorded at least ten times. The CDR3 is CASSLEMRGQPQHF. Incomplete CDR3 DNA: TGTGCCAGCAGCTTAGAAATGCGCGGTCAGCCC. This chain links TRBV7-2 with TRBJ1-5; D gene ambiguous. Read data end 3 residues before the CDR3 end; the end is taken from the germline J gene. Per the germline V gene, CDR1 is SGHTA and CDR2 is FQGNSA. The CDR3 consists of 14 residues. The ends were cut back, 1 base at V and 6 bases at J, with 10 bases in the middle.

This clone came up a few times. The sequenced fragment ends 3 residues before the CDR3 boundary, so the rest is inferred from the germline J gene. V and J are TRBV11-3 and TRBJ2-7; D is possibly TRBD1 (6 bases). CDR3 length: 15 residues. CDR1 is SGHNT and CDR2 is YENEEA in the germline V gene. Between the trimmed V and J ends, which lost 4 bases and 6 bases, there was a span of 19 bases. CDR3 protein: CASSSRAGATGEQYF. The covered CDR3 bases are TGTGCCAGCAGCTCCCGGGCAGGGGCGACGGGCGAG.

This clone has ten or more counts. Sequencing ends 3 residues short of the CDR3 end; the germline J gene provides the rest. The sample holds other DNA sequences that translate to the same CDR3. The gene calls are TRBV18 and TRBJ2-2; D perhaps matches TRBD1 (5 bases). This CDR3 spans 14 amino acids. Germline V CDR1 and CDR2: KGHSH, LQKENI. V lost 5 bases and J 1 base, leaving 8 bases between the germline ends. The chain's CDR3 is CASSADRNTGELFF. The part of the CDR3 DNA that was read is TGTGCCAGCTCAGCCGACAGGAACACCGGGGAG.

As to this clone: The read is 3 residues too short to cover the CDR3 end, so that end is filled in from the germline J gene. The chain uses TRBV6-2 or TRBV6-3 and TRBJ1-5; 11 bases line up with TRBD1. The CDR3 has 14 residues. Per the germline V gene, CDR1 is MNHEY and CDR2 is SVGEGT. V lost 6 bases to trimming and J lost 6 bases; unmatched junction nucleotides: 4. The part of the CDR3 DNA that was read is TGTGCCAGCAGAGGGACAGGGGGTTCTCAGCCC. Residues: CASRGTGGSQP. The whole CDR3 protein is CASRGTGGSQPQHF.

Points on this clone: The DNA ends 3 residues before the CDR3 does, and the rest of the CDR3 is filled in from the germline J gene. The V call is TRBV19, the J call TRBJ2-5; tentatively, D is TRBD2 (5 bases). The germline CDR1 and CDR2 sequences are LNHDA and SQIVND (reference sequence). This CDR3 has 17 amino acids. V lost 1 base, J lost 7 bases, and 22 bases lay in between. Partial CDR3 DNA: TGTGCCAGTAGTATAGTTAAGAGCGGCCCCCAATCTGGGACC. This codes for CASSIVKSGPQSGT. The full CDR3 protein reads CASSIVKSGPQSGTQYF.

On this clone itself: The read halts 3 residues ahead of the CDR3 end, with the missing end drawn from the germline J gene. The chain uses TRBV7-9 and TRBJ2-1; TRBD1 is a possible D gene (6 bases). Trimming took off 8 bases at V and 2 bases at J, with 10 bases between the two ends. Germline-derived CDR1 and CDR2 are SEHNR and FQNEAQ (reference sequence). The CDR3 sequence is 13 residues long. The CDR3 DNA, read in part, is TGTGCCAGCTTCGGGACACCCTACAATGAG. Protein: CASFGTPYNE. The whole CDR3 sequence reads CASFGTPYNEQFF.